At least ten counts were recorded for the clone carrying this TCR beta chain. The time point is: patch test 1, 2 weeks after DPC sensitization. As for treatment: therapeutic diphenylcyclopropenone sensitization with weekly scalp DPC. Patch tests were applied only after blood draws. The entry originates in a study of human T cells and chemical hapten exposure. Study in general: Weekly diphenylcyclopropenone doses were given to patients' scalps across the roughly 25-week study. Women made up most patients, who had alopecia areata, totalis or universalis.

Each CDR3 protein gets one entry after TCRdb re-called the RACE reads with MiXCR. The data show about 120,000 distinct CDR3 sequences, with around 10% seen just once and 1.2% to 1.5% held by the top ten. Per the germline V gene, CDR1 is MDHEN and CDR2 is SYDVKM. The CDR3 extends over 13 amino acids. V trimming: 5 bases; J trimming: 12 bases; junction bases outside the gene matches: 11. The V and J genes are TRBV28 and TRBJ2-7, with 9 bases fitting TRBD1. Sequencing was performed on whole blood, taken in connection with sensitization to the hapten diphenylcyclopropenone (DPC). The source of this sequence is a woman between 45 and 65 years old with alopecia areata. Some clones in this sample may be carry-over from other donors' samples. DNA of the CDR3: TGTGCCAGCAGTCTGGTCGGGACAGGGTTGCCGTACTTC. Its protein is CASSLVGTGLPYF. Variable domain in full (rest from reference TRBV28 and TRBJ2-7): DVKVTQSSRYLVKRTGEKVFLECVQDMDHENMFWYRQDPGLGLRLIYFSYDVKMKEKGDIPEGYSVSREKKERFSLILESASTNQTSMYLCASSLVGTGLPYFGPGTRLTVT.